These 26 T cell receptor beta chains share one sample of origin, sequenced in a study of blood T cell repertoires in COVID-19. Profiled with immunoSEQ multiplex PCR; TCRdb holds only in-frame clones, not every one. The sample lists tens of thousands of clones; about 90% were seen once. The specimen sequenced was peripheral blood. The receptors here all came from a man in his fifties or sixties with acute or convalescent COVID-19.

With regard to this clone: This specimen includes other DNA sequences encoding the same CDR3. The chain employs TRBV10-3 and TRBJ1-1; D call uncertain. From germline, CDR1 is ENHRY and CDR2 SYGVKD. The CDR3 spans 14 residues. Trimming cost V 0 bases and J 4 bases, with 9 bases left between them. CDR3 in amino acids: CAISESRDGTEAFF. In DNA, the CDR3 is TGTGCCATCAGTGAGTCGAGGGATGGCACTGAAGCTTTCTTT.

The chain combines TRBV6-2 or TRBV6-3 with TRBJ2-1, with D unclear. The CDR3 extends over 12 amino acids. Germline CDR1 is MNHEY and CDR2 is SVGEGT. V was pared by 6 bases and J by 5 bases, with 8 bases between. CDR3 nucleotide sequence: TGTGCCAGCAGCCCACTAAACAATGAGCAGTTCTTC. Translation: CASSPLNNEQFF.

The chain employs TRBV7-8 and TRBJ2-3; 9 nucleotides agree with TRBD2. Germline-derived CDR1 and CDR2 are SGHVS and FQNEAQ. The CDR3 sequence is 15 residues long. J gave up 1 base and V 4 bases, and 3 bases lay outside the gene matches. The CDR3 reads CASSSLAGGTDTQYF. The CDR3, as DNA: TGTGCCAGCAGCTCTTTAGCGGGGGGCACAGATACGCAGTATTTT.

The chain carries TRBV6-5 and TRBJ1-1; a possible D gene is TRBD1 (5 bases). The germline V gene encodes CDR1 MNHEY and CDR2 SVGAGI. This CDR3 has 14 residues. The ends were cut back, 0 bases at V and 4 bases at J, with 9 bases in the middle. The DNA of the CDR3 is TGTGCCAGCAGTTACTCCCAGGGTGGCACTGAAGCTTTCTTT. As protein: CASSYSQGGTEAFF.

This clone was detected a few times. This chain's CDR3 is CASADRGETEKLFF. The DNA for the CDR3 is TGTGCCAGTGCAGACAGGGGGGAGACTGAAAAACTGTTTTTT. The gene calls are TRBV19 and TRBJ1-4; 9 bases agree with TRBD1. V shed 8 bases and J 7 bases; nucleotides not matched to a gene: 8. Germline loops: CDR1 LNHDA, CDR2 SQIVND (reference sequence). CDR3 length: 14 amino acids.

The chain couples TRBV25-1 to TRBJ2-1, with 9 bases aligning to TRBD1. The CDR3 contains 15 residues. Germline assignment: CDR1 MGHDK and CDR2 SYGVNS. V was pared by 0 bases and J by 8 bases, with 5 bases of the junction left unmatched. The CDR3: CASSEYGGQGYEQFF. The CDR3 DNA sequence: TGTGCCAGCAGTGAATACGGGGGACAGGGCTATGAGCAGTTCTTC.

This clone was observed a handful of times. This chain connects TRBV5-1 to TRBJ2-1, with TRBD2 matching over 10 bases. The junction had 9 bases not matched to a gene; V was cut back by 1 base and J by 8 bases. Germline CDR1 reads SGHRS; CDR2 reads YFSETQ. The CDR3 runs to 16 residues. The CDR3 region is CASSLRELAGDDEQFF. The CDR3 bases are TGCGCCAGCAGCTTGAGAGAGCTAGCGGGAGATGATGAGCAGTTCTTC. The whole variable domain, remainder taken from reference TRBV5-1 and TRBJ2-1, is KAGVTQTPRYLIKTRGQQVTLSCSPISGHRSVSWYQQTPGQGLQFLFEYFSETQRNKGNFPGRFSGRQFSNSRSEMNVSTLELGDSALYLCASSLRELAGDDEQFFGPGTRLTVL.

This chain connects TRBV11-2 to TRBJ1-3, with a possible D match to TRBD1 (6 bases). V was clipped by 3 bases and J by 0 bases, with 9 bases between them. The CDR3 extends over 15 amino acids. Germline CDR1 reads SGHAT; CDR2 reads FQNNGV. Here the CDR3 DNA reads TGTGCCAGCAGCTTCGGACAGAACTCTGGAAACACCATATATTTT. Its translation is CASSFGQNSGNTIYF.

The chain couples TRBV5-8 to TRBJ2-2, with no clear D. Germline V gives CDR1 SGHTS, CDR2 YDEGEE. The CDR3 extends over 14 amino acids. Trimming cost V 4 bases and J 0 bases, with 7 bases left between them. The CDR3 DNA is TGTGCCAGCAGCAAATTAGCGAACACCGGGGAGCTGTTTTTT. It codes for CASSKLANTGELFF.

The V and J genes are TRBV30 and TRBJ1-2; D remains unclear. The CDR3 sequence is 16 residues long. V was shortened by 3 bases and J by 0 bases, with 17 bases between the two germline ends. Germline assignment: CDR1 GTSNPN and CDR2 SVGIG (reference sequence). The CDR3 sequence: CAWRIAGLGANYGYTF. The CDR3 nucleotides are TGTGCCTGGAGGATTGCAGGTTTGGGAGCTAACTATGGCTACACCTTC.

J is TRBJ2-5 and V is TRBV27, with D possibly being TRBD1 (7 bases). Trimming pared 3 bases from V and 4 bases from J, leaving 12 bases between. This CDR3 has 14 residues. CDR1 MNHEY and CDR2 SMNVEV come from the germline V gene (reference sequence). The CDR3 protein is CASSFAQGGETQYF. The CDR3 nucleotides are TGTGCCAGCAGTTTTGCTCAGGGGGGAGAGACCCAGTACTTC.

The chain recombines TRBV5-4 with TRBJ2-2; 14 positions match TRBD2. V shed 4 bases and J 7 bases; nucleotides not matched to a gene: 6. The CDR3 contains 16 residues. Germline CDR1 reads SGHNT; CDR2 reads YYREEE (reference sequence). The CDR3 region is CASSQGLAGVDGELFF. In DNA form, the CDR3 reads TGTGCCAGCAGCCAGGGACTAGCGGGAGTCGACGGGGAGCTGTTTTTT.

The chain uses TRBV30 and TRBJ2-3, with TRBD2 identical over 10 bases. This CDR3 spans 13 amino acids. CDR1 and CDR2 from the germline V gene are GTSNPN and SVGIG (reference sequence). Germline trimming cut 0 bases from V and 6 bases from J; bases unmatched to any gene: 0. The CDR3 DNA reads as TGTGCCTGGAGTGTAGCGGGAGGGGATACGCAGTATTTT. Its protein product is CAWSVAGGDTQYF.

The CDR3 loop reads CASSFGQGYAGELFF. As DNA, the CDR3 is TGTGCCAGCAGCTTTGGACAGGGGTATGCCGGGGAGCTGTTTTTT. The rearrangement uses TRBV5-6 and TRBJ2-2; 9 bases map to TRBD1. The CDR3 is 15 residues long. Germline V gene sequence: CDR1 SGHDT, CDR2 YYEEEE. With V trimmed by 2 bases and J by 6 bases, 5 bases remained unmatched.

V gene TRBV10-3 combines with J gene TRBJ2-1; TRBD2 agrees at 8 bases. The J segment lost 4 bases and the V segment lost 2 bases, leaving 13 bases of the junction unmatched. Germline CDR1 and CDR2: ENHRY and SYGVKD. The CDR3 has 18 amino acids. CDR3 sequence reads: CAISELTSGGRLYNEQFF. CDR3 DNA sequence: TGTGCCATCAGTGAGCTAACTAGCGGAGGCCGGTTGTACAATGAGCAGTTCTTC.

CDR3 sequence reads: CASSGTSGSAISSYNEQFF. DNA for the CDR3: TGTGCCAGCAGTGGGACTAGCGGGAGTGCAATCAGCTCCTACAATGAGCAGTTCTTC. The chain recombines TRBV6-1 with TRBJ2-1, with 13 positions matching TRBD2. V dropped 4 bases and J dropped 0; count of bases not matched to a gene: 9. The germline V gene has CDR1 MNHNS and CDR2 SASEGT. This CDR3 spans 19 amino acids.

This chain connects TRBV6-5 to TRBJ2-6; D remains ambiguous. Germline V gene lookup returns CDR1 MNHEY and CDR2 SVGAGI. The CDR3 has 15 residues. Trimming took 7 bases from V and 2 from J, leaving 12 bases between them. The CDR3 loop reads CASTGGVTGANVLTF. The CDR3 nucleotides are TGTGCCAGCACCGGCGGAGTTACTGGGGCCAACGTCCTGACTTTC.

The V gene is TRBV14, the J gene TRBJ1-2, with 10 positions matching TRBD1. This CDR3 spans 16 amino acids. V gave up 0 bases and J gave up 6 bases; unmatched junction bases: 7. From germline, CDR1 is SGHDN and CDR2 FVKESK. The CDR3 DNA reads TGTGCCAGCAGCCAAGAAATATTGGGACAGGGGAATGGCTACACCTTC. Amino acids: CASSQEILGQGNGYTF.

The rearrangement joins TRBV19 to TRBJ1-2, with 7 bases matching TRBD1. The germline V gene encodes CDR1 LNHDA and CDR2 SQIVND (reference sequence). Trimming took 3 bases from V and 6 from J; bases not matched to a gene: 10. The CDR3 sequence is 15 residues long. CDR3 region: CASSMTGTASDGYTF. CDR3 bases: TGTGCCAGTAGTATGACCGGGACAGCCTCTGATGGCTACACCTTC.

The chain carries TRBV28 and TRBJ2-7; possibly TRBD2 for D (6 bases). Per germline, CDR1 MDHEN and CDR2 SYDVKM. V gave up 7 bases and J gave up 2 bases, with 12 bases separating them. There are 13 residues in the CDR3. CDR3 in DNA: TGTGCCAGCAAATCGGCGGGGACCTACGAGCAGTACTTC. Its translation is CASKSAGTYEQYF.

V usage is TRBV30 and J usage is TRBJ2-2; weak D call: TRBD2 (6 bases). The V gene's germline CDR1 is GTSNPN and CDR2 SVGIG (reference sequence). The germline V and J ends were trimmed by 4 bases and 2 bases, with 11 bases remaining between them. CDR3 length equals 14 residues. The CDR3 region has the DNA TGTGCCTGGAACCGGGACTCCAACACCGGGGAGCTGTTTTTT. Translation: CAWNRDSNTGELFF. The variable domain in full, completed from reference TRBV30 and TRBJ2-2, reads SQTIHQWPATLVQPVGSPLSLECTVEGTSNPNLYWYRQAAGRGLQLLFYSVGIGQISSEVPQNLSASRPQDRQFILSSKKLLLSDSGFYLCAWNRDSNTGELFFGEGSRLTVL.

The rearrangement joins TRBV20-1 to TRBJ1-3; TRBD1 is a possible D gene (6 bases). Trimming pared 3 bases from V and 3 bases from J, leaving 12 bases between. The CDR3 runs 14 residues. Germline CDR1 reads DFQATT; CDR2 reads SNEGSKA (reference sequence). Written as DNA, the CDR3 is TGCAGTGCTAGTCAAGGGGGTCGTGGAAACACCATATATTTT. It specifies CSASQGGRGNTIYF.

The chain joins TRBV4-3 to TRBJ2-1; 14 bases line up with TRBD2. The CDR3 extends over 15 amino acids. The V gene end was trimmed by 4 bases and the J gene end by 6 bases; junction bases not matched to a gene: 2. From germline, CDR1 is LGHNA and CDR2 YSLEER. CDR3: CASSLGTSGSNEQFF. CDR3 DNA: TGCGCCAGCAGCCTTGGGACTAGCGGGAGCAATGAGCAGTTCTTC.

The DNA of the CDR3 is TGCGCCAGCAGCCAAGAGGCTAGCGGGAATAGACCCTACAATGAGCAGTTCTTC. Encoded protein: CASSQEASGNRPYNEQFF. The chain is built from TRBV4-3 and TRBJ2-1, with 9 bases aligning to TRBD2. Trimming removed 0 bases from V and 2 bases from J; junction bases left unmatched: 8. CDR1 and CDR2 (germline): LGHNA, YSLEER. This CDR3 region has 18 residues.

This clone came up a few times. The CDR3 loop reads CASSLSRRSDEQYF. CDR3 sequence (DNA): TGTGCCAGCAGTCTCAGCAGAAGGAGTGACGAGCAGTACTTC. The genes are TRBV28 and TRBJ2-7; unclear D gene. This CDR3 has 14 amino acids. Deletions cut 5 bases from V and 5 bases from J, with 16 bases between. Germline values: CDR1 MDHEN, CDR2 SYDVKM. Looking up the rest from reference TRBV28 and TRBJ2-7 gives the full variable domain: DVKVTQSSRYLVKRTGEKVFLECVQDMDHENMFWYRQDPGLGLRLIYFSYDVKMKEKGDIPEGYSVSREKKERFSLILESASTNQTSMYLCASSLSRRSDEQYFGPGTRLTVT.

The rearrangement links TRBV19 to TRBJ2-3, with D tentatively TRBD1 (5 bases). The CDR3 is made up of 15 amino acids. Trimming shortened V by 9 bases and J by 2 bases, and 18 bases separated the two germline ends. Germline CDR1 is LNHDA and CDR2 is SQIVND (reference sequence). The CDR3 nucleotides are TGTGCCAGCACCCCAAGGGGTTTATCCACAGATACGCAGTATTTT. Translating it yields CASTPRGLSTDTQYF. The whole variable domain, filled in from reference TRBV19 and TRBJ2-3, reads DGGITQSPKYLFRKEGQNVTLSCEQNLNHDAMYWYRQDPGQGLRLIYYSQIVNDFQKGDIAEGYSVSREKKESFPLTVTSAQKNPTAFYLCASTPRGLSTDTQYFGPGTRLTVL.